This T cell receptor (beta chain) was sequenced in a study of OX40 agonist ivuxolimab in advanced cancers. Profiled with immunoSEQ multiplex PCR; TCRdb holds only in-frame clones, not every one. The table includes about 19,000 clones, around four fifths detected once. The V end was cut by 7 bases, the J end by 5 bases, with 8 bases between. Per germline, CDR1 DFQATT and CDR2 SNEGSKA (reference sequence). This CDR3 contains 10 residues. The starting material was CD4+ or CD8+ T cells sorted from blood, obtained in a trial of the OX40 agonist ivuxolimab. The chain is built from TRBV20-1 and TRBJ1-1, with a tentative D call TRBD1 (5 bases). The sequence came from an adult with an advanced solid tumor such as melanoma, head and neck, liver or kidney cancer. DNA for the CDR3: TGCAGTGTCGGGGGGACTGAAGCTTTCTTT. Its protein is CSVGGTEAFF.